This TCR beta chain emerged from a study of blood T cell repertoires in COVID-19. Study at large: PBMCs, B-cell-depleted T cells, or T cells provided the cDNA or gDNA that made up the material.

The protocol was immunoSEQ multiplex PCR, while the TCRdb copy is restricted to in-frame clones and leaves out a portion. The table lists about 210,000 clones, approximately 78% of them singletons, with 9.5% to 15% in the top ten. This CDR3 comprises 15 residues. The clonotype comes from a woman aged 40 to 50 with acute or convalescent COVID-19. The rearrangement links TRBV12-1 to TRBJ2-3; the DNA was not compared with TRBD2, the D call given in the table. TRBV12-1 is termed a pseudogene. Sample: peripheral blood. The CDR3 loop is CASSAAKRAPDTQYF. CDR3 nucleotides: TGTGCCAGCAGCGCCGCGAAGCGGGCGCCAGATACGCAGTATTTT.